These T cell receptor beta chains were read from a single sample in a study of cytomegalovirus exposure and HLA in healthy donors. The data were produced by immunoSEQ multiplex PCR, yet TCRdb's version contains in-frame clones alone and is incomplete. The table shows 110,000 to 150,000 clones, with about 70% occurring only once. Sequencing was carried out using PBMCs. All receptors come from a man aged 60 to 69 in good health and CMV-seronegative. Both conserved end residues are part of each CDR3. Fields, in order: V gene, D gene, J gene, clone size, CDR3 DNA, CDR3 protein. The D gene is left open where the match is weak. The listing skips clone size in some rows; elsewhere it reads once, few, many or a size class.

V: TRBV4-3
D: TRBD2
J: TRBJ2-1
size: -
DNA: TGCGCCAGCAGCCAAGATTGGAGGACTAGCGGGACCAATGAGCAGTTCTTC
CDR3: CASSQDWRTSGTNEQFF

V: TRBV6-1
D: -
J: TRBJ2-1
size: -
DNA: TGTGCCAGCACCCTCACAGGGAGCTCCTACAATGAGCAGTTCTTC
CDR3: CASTLTGSSYNEQFF

V: TRBV15
D: -
J: TRBJ2-5
size: -
DNA: TGTGCCACCAGCAGAGGGGGCGGTGAGACCCAGTACTTC
CDR3: CATSRGGGETQYF

V: TRBV11-2
D: TRBD1
J: TRBJ1-4
size: -
DNA: TGTGCCAGCAGCCGACTCGGGACAGGGGAGAATGAAAAACTGTTTTTT
CDR3: CASSRLGTGENEKLFF

V: TRBV27
D: -
J: TRBJ2-2
size: -
DNA: TGTGCCAGCAGTTTGAGGAGGAACACCGGGGAGCTGTTTTTT
CDR3: CASSLRRNTGELFF

V: TRBV14
D: TRBD1
J: TRBJ1-1
size: -
DNA: TGTGCCAGCAGCCAAGTGGGGACAGGGGGCGCAGGTGAAGCTTTCTTT
CDR3: CASSQVGTGGAGEAFF

V: TRBV7-3
D: -
J: TRBJ2-3
size: few
DNA: TGTGCCAGCAGCCTAATAGCCGGGACTTACACAGATACGCAGTATTTT
CDR3: CASSLIAGTYTDTQYF

V: TRBV6-1
D: TRBD2
J: TRBJ2-5
size: few
DNA: TGTGCCAGCAGTGGGCTAGGGCTAGCGGGAGTGGAACAAGAGACCCAGTACTTC
CDR3: CASSGLGLAGVEQETQYF

V: TRBV15
D: -
J: TRBJ1-5
size: few
DNA: TGTGCCACCCAAAAGGGACTTAGCAATCAGCCCCAGCATTTT
CDR3: CATQKGLSNQPQHF

V: TRBV7-9
D: -
J: TRBJ2-7
size: -
DNA: TGTGCCAGCAGCTTATCGGACGAGCAGTACTTC
CDR3: CASSLSDEQYF

V: TRBV6-5
D: TRBD1
J: TRBJ1-4
size: few
DNA: TGTGCCAGCAGTTCACCACAGGGGCCAAATGAAAAACTGTTTTTT
CDR3: CASSSPQGPNEKLFF

V: TRBV19
D: -
J: TRBJ2-1
size: -
DNA: TGTGCTTGCCAGTCATACGGGGGACGGAATGAGCAGTTCTTC
CDR3: CACQSYGGRNEQFF

V: TRBV10-3
D: -
J: TRBJ1-5
size: -
DNA: TGTGCCATCAGTGAGTCGATGGGGGAGGGGCAGCCCCAGCATTTT
CDR3: CAISESMGEGQPQHF

V: TRBV25-1
D: TRBD1
J: TRBJ2-7
size: few
DNA: TGTGCCGTCGGACAGGAGATCTACGAGCAGTACTTC
CDR3: CAVGQEIYEQYF

V: TRBV7-2
D: TRBD1
J: TRBJ2-1
size: -
DNA: TGTGCCAGCAGGCTTAGGACAGGCCGCCAGTTCTTC
CDR3: CASRLRTGRQFF

V: TRBV5-4
D: TRBD1
J: TRBJ2-5
size: -
DNA: TGTGCCAGCAGCTTGGGGGCAGGGGGTATGGAGACCCAGTACTTC
CDR3: CASSLGAGGMETQYF

V: TRBV5-1
D: TRBD2
J: TRBJ2-3
size: -
DNA: TGCGCCAGCAGCTTGGGCCTAGCGGGACGGCAGCGCACAGATACGCAGTATTTT
CDR3: CASSLGLAGRQRTDTQYF

V: TRBV5-1
D: -
J: TRBJ1-1
size: -
DNA: TGCGCCAGCAGCTTGGAACAGGGTAACACTGAAGCTTTCTTT
CDR3: CASSLEQGNTEAFF